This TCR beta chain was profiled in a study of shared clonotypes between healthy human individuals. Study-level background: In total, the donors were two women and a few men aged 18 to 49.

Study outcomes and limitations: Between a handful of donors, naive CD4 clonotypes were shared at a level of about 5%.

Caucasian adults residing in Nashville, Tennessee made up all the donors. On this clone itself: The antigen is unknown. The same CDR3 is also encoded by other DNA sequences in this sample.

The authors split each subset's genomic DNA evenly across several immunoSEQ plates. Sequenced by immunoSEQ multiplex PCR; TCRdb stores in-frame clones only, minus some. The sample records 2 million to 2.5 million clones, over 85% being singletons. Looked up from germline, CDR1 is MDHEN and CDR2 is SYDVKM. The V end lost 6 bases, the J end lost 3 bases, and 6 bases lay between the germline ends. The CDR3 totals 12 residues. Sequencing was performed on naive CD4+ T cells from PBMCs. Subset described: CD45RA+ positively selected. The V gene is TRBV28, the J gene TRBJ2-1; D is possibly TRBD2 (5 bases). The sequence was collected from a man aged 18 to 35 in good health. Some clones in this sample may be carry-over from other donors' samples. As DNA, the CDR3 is TGTGCCAGCAGCGGACTCTACAATGAGCAGTTCTTC. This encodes CASSGLYNEQFF.